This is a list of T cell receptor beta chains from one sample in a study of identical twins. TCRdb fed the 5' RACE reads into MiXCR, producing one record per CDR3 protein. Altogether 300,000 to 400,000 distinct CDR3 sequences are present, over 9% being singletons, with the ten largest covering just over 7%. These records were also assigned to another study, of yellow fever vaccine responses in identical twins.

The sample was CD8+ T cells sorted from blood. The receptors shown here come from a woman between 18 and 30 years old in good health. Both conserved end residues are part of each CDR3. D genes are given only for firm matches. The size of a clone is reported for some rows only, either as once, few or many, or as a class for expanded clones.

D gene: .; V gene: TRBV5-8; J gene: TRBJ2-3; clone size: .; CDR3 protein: CASSLGRQLGGDTQYF; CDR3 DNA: TGTGCCAGCAGCTTGGGTCGCCAACTAGGGGGAGATACGCAGTATTTT
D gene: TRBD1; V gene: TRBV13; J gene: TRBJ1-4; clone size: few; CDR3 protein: CASSWTGGREKLFF; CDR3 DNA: TGTGCCAGCAGCTGGACAGGGGGAAGGGAAAAACTGTTTTTT
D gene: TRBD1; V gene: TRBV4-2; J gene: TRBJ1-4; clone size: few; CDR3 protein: CASSKEGTGLWGTNEKLFF; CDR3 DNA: TGTGCCAGCAGCAAAGAGGGGACAGGGCTTTGGGGAACTAATGAAAAACTGTTTTTT
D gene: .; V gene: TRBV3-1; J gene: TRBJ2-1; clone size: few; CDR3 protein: CASSQTGTPHNEQFF; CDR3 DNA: TGTGCCAGCAGCCAAACAGGAACGCCCCACAATGAGCAGTTCTTC
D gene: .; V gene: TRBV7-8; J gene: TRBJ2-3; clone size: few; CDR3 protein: CASSLVGQAPTDTQYF; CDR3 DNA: TGTGCCAGCAGCTTAGTGGGGCAGGCCCCCACAGATACGCAGTATTTT
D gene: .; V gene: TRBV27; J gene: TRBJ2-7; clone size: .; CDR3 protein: CASSAGTSYCYEQYF; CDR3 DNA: TGTGCCAGCAGTGCCGGGACTTCATATTGCTACGAGCAGTACTTC
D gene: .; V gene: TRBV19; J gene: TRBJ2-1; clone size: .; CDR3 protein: CASTPFGGAGYNEQFF; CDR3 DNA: TGTGCCAGTACTCCTTTTGGGGGCGCGGGCTACAATGAGCAGTTCTTC
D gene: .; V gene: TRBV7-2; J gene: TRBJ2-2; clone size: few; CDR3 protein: CASSLYFRAETGELFF; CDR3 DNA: TGTGCCAGCAGCTTATATTTTCGGGCCGAAACCGGGGAGCTGTTTTTT
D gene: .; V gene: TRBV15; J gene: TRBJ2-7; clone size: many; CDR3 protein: CATNFSVDYEQYF; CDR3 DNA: TGTGCCACCAACTTTTCTGTCGACTACGAGCAGTACTTC
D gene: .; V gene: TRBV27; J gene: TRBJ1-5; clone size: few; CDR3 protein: CASSLSGAYQPQHF; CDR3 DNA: TGTGCCAGCAGTTTGTCAGGAGCTTATCAGCCCCAGCATTTT
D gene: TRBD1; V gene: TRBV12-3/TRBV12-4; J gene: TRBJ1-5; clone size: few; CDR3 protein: CASSYDRGEQGPQHF; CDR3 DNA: TGTGCCAGCAGCTACGACAGGGGGGAACAGGGGCCCCAGCATTTT